This TCR beta chain was identified in a study of cytomegalovirus exposure and HLA in healthy donors. Overall study findings and caveats: High specificity and sensitivity for cytomegalovirus status were reported for the classifier. Cytomegalovirus association was listed for roughly 160 TCR beta chains. An observed cluster of highly shared sequence variants was recorded as a likely sequencing artifact. Clonal expansion, a later analysis showed, was greater in HLA-associated TCR beta chains than in equally common others.

The PCR employed 60 Vbeta primers together with 13 Jbeta primers. Using immunoSEQ multiplex PCR, the repertoire was profiled, and TCRdb retains in-frame clones only, with some absent. The data hold 150,000 or so clones, with approximately 79% observed a single time. CDR3 length: 13 residues. Germline assignment: CDR1 MGHDK and CDR2 SYGVNS. Trimming took off 5 bases at V and 5 bases at J, with 9 bases between the two ends. Concerning this clone itself: Its target is not known.

The chain combines TRBV25-1 with TRBJ1-4; D ambiguous. Source material: PBMCs. The source is a man between 35 and 55 years old in good health and CMV-seropositive. CDR3 sequence (DNA): TGTGCCAGCAGTCAACCGGGGAATGAAAAACTGTTTTTT. Residues: CASSQPGNEKLFF.